The rows below give T cell receptor beta chains drawn from one sample of a study of immune evolution from preneoplasia to lung adenocarcinoma. Method: immunoSEQ multiplex PCR; TCRdb's copy keeps in-frame clones and lacks some. The data hold 4,000 to 4,500 clones, with around 76% observed a single time. The sequenced sample consisted of FFPE invasive lung adenocarcinoma tissue. These receptor sequences come from a person aged 70 to 85 with invasive lung adenocarcinoma. Some clones in this sample may be carry-over from other donors' samples. The CDR3 runs from the conserved cysteine through the conserved F or W. A D gene is named only where the DNA matches it firmly. The listing skips clone size in some rows; elsewhere it reads once, few, many or a size class.

j_gene | abundance | v_gene | d_gene | len | CDR3nt | CDR3aa
TRBJ2-7 | - | TRBV7-2 | - | 15 | TGTGCCAGCAGCTTAGGTGAGACAGGACTATACGAGCAGTACTTC | CASSLGETGLYEQYF
TRBJ2-5 | large | TRBV7-2 | TRBD2 | 15 | TGTGCCAGCAGCTTAGCTCTAGCGGGAGTAGAGACCCAGTACTTC | CASSLALAGVETQYF
TRBJ2-1 | - | TRBV29-1 | TRBD2 | 15 | TGCAGCGTTGAATTGAGCGGGAGCTCCTACAATGAGCAGTTCTTC | CSVELSGSSYNEQFF
TRBJ2-1 | once | TRBV30 | - | 11 | TGTGCCTGGAGTCCCGGGCATGAGCAGTTCTTC | CAWSPGHEQFF
TRBJ2-1 | few | TRBV5-1 | TRBD2 | 15 | TGCGCCAGCAGCTTAGGAGCGGGAGTTTACAATGAGCAGTTCTTC | CASSLGAGVYNEQFF
TRBJ1-5 | few | TRBV27 | - | 9 | TGTCCGGAGAATCAGCCCCAGCATTTT | CPENQPQHF
TRBJ1-1 | - | TRBV18 | - | 13 | TGTGCCAGCTCGTCCAGACAGAACACTGAAGCTTTCTTT | CASSSRQNTEAFF
TRBJ1-2 | - | TRBV7-8 | TRBD1 | 14 | TGTGCCAGCAGCCTCCGGGACAGCCACTATGGCTACACCTTC | CASSLRDSHYGYTF
TRBJ2-1 | - | TRBV4-1 | - | 17 | TGCGCCAGCAGCCAAGCGTGGGGAGGCTCTATTTTATGGGAGCAGTTCTTC | CASSQAWGGSILWEQFF
TRBJ2-5 | - | TRBV30 | - | 14 | TGTGCCTGGAGTAAGGGTGCGTACCAAGAGACCCAGTACTTC | CAWSKGAYQETQYF
TRBJ1-6 | - | TRBV5-1 | TRBD1 | 15 | TGCGCCAGCAGCTTGTCCCGGGACAGGGCGTCACCCCTCCACTTT | CASSLSRDRASPLHF
TRBJ1-2 | - | TRBV5-4 | - | 15 | TGTGCCAGCAGCTTCTGGGGTCAAGCTAACTATGGCTACACCTTC | CASSFWGQANYGYTF
TRBJ2-3 | - | TRBV10-1 | - | 13 | TGCGCCAGCAGTGAGTCCCCCCCGGATACGCAGTATTTT | CASSESPPDTQYF
TRBJ1-1 | - | TRBV19 | TRBD1 | 13 | TGTGCCAGTAGGCCCCAGGGGGGCACTGAAGCTTTCTTT | CASRPQGGTEAFF
TRBJ2-1 | - | TRBV29-1 | - | 12 | TGCAGCTCTCGACTGATATACAATGAGCAGTTCTTC | CSSRLIYNEQFF
TRBJ1-1 | - | TRBV6-5 | - | 14 | TGTGCCAGCAATCCCCAGGGGAGAGGGACTGAAGCTTTCTTT | CASNPQGRGTEAFF
TRBJ1-5 | - | TRBV28 | - | 14 | TGTGCCAGCAGTTTCTGGGGTAGCAATCAGCCCCAGCATTTT | CASSFWGSNQPQHF
TRBJ2-4 | - | TRBV2 | - | 16 | TGTGCCAGCAGTGAAGGATGGAGCCTAGCCAAAAACATTCAGTACTTC | CASSEGWSLAKNIQYF
TRBJ2-5 | few | TRBV9 | - | 15 | TGTGCCAGCAGCGTGACAGGTCGTGGGAGTGAGACCCAGTACTTC | CASSVTGRGSETQYF
TRBJ2-7 | - | TRBV7-2 | - | 15 | TGTGCCAGCAGCCCCGCCGGGGACTCCTTTTACGAGCAGTACTTC | CASSPAGDSFYEQYF
TRBJ2-3 | once | TRBV4-3 | - | 15 | TGCGCCAGCAGCCAAGATCTAGTGGGCACAGATACGCAGTATTTT | CASSQDLVGTDTQYF
TRBJ2-1 | few | TRBV7-2 | - | 13 | TGTGCCAGCAGCTTAGTGGTTCGAGATGAGCAGTTCTTC | CASSLVVRDEQFF
TRBJ2-5 | - | TRBV21-1 | - | 15 | TGTGCCAGCAGCAAAGGTCGACTAGCTATCGAGACCCAGTACTTC | CASSKGRLAIETQYF
TRBJ2-3 | - | TRBV29-1 | - | 12 | TGCAGCGGCTGGGAGGGGGCAGATACGCAGTATTTT | CSGWEGADTQYF
TRBJ2-2 | - | TRBV6-1 | - | 17 | TGTGCCAGCAGTGAACGAACGACGAGACAGCTCACCGGGGAGCTGTTTTTT | CASSERTTRQLTGELFF
TRBJ1-3 | - | TRBV18 | - | 13 | TGTGCCAGCTCGCTCATCTCTGGAAACACCATATATTTT | CASSLISGNTIYF
TRBJ2-7 | few | TRBV11-2 | - | 14 | TGTGCCAGCAGCCCGAGCTTGCAAACCTACGAGCAGTACTTC | CASSPSLQTYEQYF
TRBJ2-3 | - | TRBV7-3 | - | 16 | TGTGCCAGCAGTTATGGTGGGCTCAGAGGCGGAGATACGCAGTATTTT | CASSYGGLRGGDTQYF
TRBJ1-1 | - | TRBV6-5 | - | 16 | TGTGCCAGCAGTTACACCTCCCGGGCCTGGAACACTGAAGCTTTCTTT | CASSYTSRAWNTEAFF
TRBJ2-1 | - | TRBV11-2 | - | 15 | TGTGCCAGCAGCTTAGGTGGGGGGCACTACAATGAGCAGTTCTTC | CASSLGGGHYNEQFF
TRBJ2-2 | - | TRBV5-1 | - | 13 | TGCGCCAGCAGCTTGAAGGGCACCGGGGAGCTGTTTTTT | CASSLKGTGELFF
TRBJ2-5 | - | TRBV5-1 | - | 16 | TGCGCCAGCAGCTTTGGGCCGGGAGATGGGGGGGAGACCCAGTACTTC | CASSFGPGDGGETQYF
TRBJ1-1 | - | TRBV18 | TRBD1 | 14 | TGTGCCAGCTCACAGGACAGGGCGAACACTGAAGCTTTCTTT | CASSQDRANTEAFF
TRBJ1-2 | - | TRBV7-2 | - | 16 | TGTGCTAGCAGCTTAGGTGGAGTACAGACTAACTATGGCTACACCTTC | CASSLGGVQTNYGYTF
TRBJ2-6 | - | TRBV5-1 | TRBD1 | 17 | TGCGCCAGCAGCTTAGAAGGGGGCCCCTCTGGGGCCAACGTCCTGACTTTC | CASSLEGGPSGANVLTF
TRBJ1-1 | - | TRBV7-9 | - | 12 | TGTGCCAGCAGCCCCCCAAGGACTGAAGCTTTCTTT | CASSPPRTEAFF
TRBJ2-3 | - | TRBV9 | TRBD1 | 16 | TGTGCCAGCAGCGTATCCCCAGGGGGCTGGACAGATACGCAGTATTTT | CASSVSPGGWTDTQYF
TRBJ1-2 | - | TRBV5-1 | - | 16 | TGCGCCAGCAGCTTGGGTGTGACAGGATTTAACTATGACTACACCTTC | CASSLGVTGFNYDYTF
TRBJ2-5 | few | TRBV11-3 | - | 15 | TGTGCCAGCAGCTTAGACGGTAACAGTCAAGAGACCCAGTACTTC | CASSLDGNSQETQYF
TRBJ1-2 | - | TRBV29-1 | - | 10 | TGCAGCGTTGATCAGGAGGGCTACACCTTC | CSVDQEGYTF
TRBJ2-7 | - | TRBV9 | - | 12 | TGTGCCAGCAGCCCCCCACTAGGCGAGCAGTACTTC | CASSPPLGEQYF
TRBJ1-1 | - | TRBV7-9 | TRBD1 | 17 | TGTGCCAGCAGCTCTTTCACCGGGACAGAATTTTTGGATGAAGCTTTCTTT | CASSSFTGTEFLDEAFF
TRBJ2-7 | - | TRBV7-9 | - | 14 | TGTGCCAGCAGCTTAGCCCCGGGCACTTACGAGCAGTACTTC | CASSLAPGTYEQYF
TRBJ2-6 | - | TRBV28 | - | 12 | TGTGCCAGTCGGGGGGGGGCCAACGTCCTGACTTTC | CASRGGANVLTF
TRBJ2-7 | medium-sized | TRBV11-2 | - | 12 | TGTGCCAGCAGCGCGGCCCCGGGCGAGCAGTACTTC | CASSAAPGEQYF
TRBJ1-3 | - | TRBV27 | - | 13 | TGTGCCAGCAGTTTCCGGTCTGGAAACACCATATATTTT | CASSFRSGNTIYF
TRBJ2-1 | - | TRBV20-1 | - | 10 | TGCAGTGCTAGGGCCGATGAGCAGTTCTTC | CSARADEQFF